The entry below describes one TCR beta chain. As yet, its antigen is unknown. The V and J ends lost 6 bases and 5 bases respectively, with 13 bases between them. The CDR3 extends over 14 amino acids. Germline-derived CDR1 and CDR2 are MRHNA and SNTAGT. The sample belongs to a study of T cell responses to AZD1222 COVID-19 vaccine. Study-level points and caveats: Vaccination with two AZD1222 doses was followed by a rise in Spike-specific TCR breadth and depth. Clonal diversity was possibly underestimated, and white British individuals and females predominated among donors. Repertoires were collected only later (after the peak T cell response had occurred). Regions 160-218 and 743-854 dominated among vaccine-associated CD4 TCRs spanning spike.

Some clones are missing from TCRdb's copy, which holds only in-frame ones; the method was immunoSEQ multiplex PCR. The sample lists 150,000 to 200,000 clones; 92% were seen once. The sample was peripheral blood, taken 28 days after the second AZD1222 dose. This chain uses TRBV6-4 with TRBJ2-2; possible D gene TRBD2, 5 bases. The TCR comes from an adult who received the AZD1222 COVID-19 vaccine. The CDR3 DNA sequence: TGTGCCAGCAGCCGCAGCTGGGAGACCGGGGAGCTGTTTTTT. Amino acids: CASSRSWETGELFF.